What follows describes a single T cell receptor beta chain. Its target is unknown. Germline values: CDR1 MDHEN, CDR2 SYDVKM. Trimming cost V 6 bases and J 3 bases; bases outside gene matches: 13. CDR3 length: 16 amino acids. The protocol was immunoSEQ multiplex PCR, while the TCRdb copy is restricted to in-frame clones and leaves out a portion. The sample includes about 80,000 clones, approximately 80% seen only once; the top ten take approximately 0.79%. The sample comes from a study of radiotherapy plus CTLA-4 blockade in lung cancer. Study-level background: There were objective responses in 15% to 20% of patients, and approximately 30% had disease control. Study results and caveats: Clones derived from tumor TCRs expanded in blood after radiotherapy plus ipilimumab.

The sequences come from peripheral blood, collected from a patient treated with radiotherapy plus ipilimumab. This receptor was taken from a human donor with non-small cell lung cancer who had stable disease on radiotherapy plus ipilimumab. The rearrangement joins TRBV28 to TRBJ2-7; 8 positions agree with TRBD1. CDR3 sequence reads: CASSPTPRTGRYEQYF. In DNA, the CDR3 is TGTGCCAGCAGCCCAACCCCCAGGACAGGGCGCTACGAGCAGTACTTC. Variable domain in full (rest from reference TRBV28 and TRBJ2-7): DVKVTQSSRYLVKRTGEKVFLECVQDMDHENMFWYRQDPGLGLRLIYFSYDVKMKEKGDIPEGYSVSREKKERFSLILESASTNQTSMYLCASSPTPRTGRYEQYFGPGTRLTVT.